A selection of T cell receptor beta chains follows, all from one sample in a study of cytomegalovirus exposure and HLA in healthy donors. Measured with immunoSEQ multiplex PCR; TCRdb has only the in-frame clones, and not every one. The table lists 200,000 to 300,000 clones, about 83% of them singletons, with roughly 2% in the top ten. Sequenced input: PBMCs. Receptor source: a woman aged 40 to 50 in good health and CMV-seropositive. Each CDR3 is given with its conserved first and last residue.

j_gene,v_gene,CDR3aa
TRBJ2-2,TRBV14,CASSHQMGDTGELFF
TRBJ2-2,TRBV7-2,CASSLAGTTNTGELFF
TRBJ2-7,TRBV19,CASSIQGGGEQYF
TRBJ2-1,TRBV5-1,CASSSGLAEPNEQFF
TRBJ2-7,TRBV29-1,CSVEDPRDSYEQYF
TRBJ2-7,TRBV11-1,CASSFGGSYEQYF
TRBJ1-2,TRBV30,CAWLDRGYGYTF
TRBJ2-5,TRBV5-6,CASSPGQGPSVTQYF
TRBJ2-2,TRBV30,CAWSYARTGLAGGLTGELFF
TRBJ2-2,TRBV27,CASSLRGQSHTGELFF
TRBJ2-3,TRBV19,CASSWAGRAGTQYF
TRBJ2-1,TRBV7-9,CSSSLGLEQFF
TRBJ2-7,TRBV28,CASFSGGDISYEQYF
TRBJ2-7,TRBV11-2,CASSPGLLQRPYEQYF
TRBJ2-7,TRBV7-2,CVSSSPERASGRSEQYF
TRBJ1-2,TRBV10-3,CAISEAGRGGYTF
TRBJ1-2,TRBV7-2,CASSFRGLNGYTF
TRBJ1-2,TRBV4-3,CASSQDGGGYGYTF
TRBJ2-7,TRBV7-2,CASSLATGVSYEQYF
TRBJ1-5,TRBV19,CASSINLNYGNQPQHF